Below are 2 T cell receptor beta chains sequenced from a single sample in a study of cytomegalovirus exposure and HLA in healthy donors. Use of 60 Vbeta and 13 Jbeta primers characterized the PCR. Profiling relied on immunoSEQ multiplex PCR, and the TCRdb table lists in-frame clones only, not all of them. This sample carries roughly 150,000 clones, roughly 84% of them seen once, and the ten largest clones take 1.5%. The sample comprised PBMCs. The receptors were gathered from a woman aged 18-30 years in good health and CMV-seronegative.

The chain couples TRBV28 to TRBJ1-6, with TRBD1 identical over 7 bases. The germline CDR1 and CDR2 sequences are MDHEN and SYDVKM. The J segment lost 9 bases and the V segment lost 5 bases, leaving 7 bases of the junction unmatched. The CDR3 sequence is 14 residues long. The CDR3 DNA reads as TGTGCCAGCAGTCCAGACAGGGTGGTTTCACCCCTCCACTTT. Its protein is CASSPDRVVSPLHF.

This sequence joins TRBV18 and TRBJ1-2; no clear D. There are 18 residues in the CDR3. Trimming pared 4 bases from V and 0 bases from J, leaving 21 bases between. Germline CDR1 and CDR2: KGHSH and LQKENI. CDR3 amino acids: CASSLLKTAAQTNYGYTF. The CDR3 nucleotides read TGTGCCAGCTCACTCTTAAAAACAGCGGCACAGACTAACTATGGCTACACCTTC.